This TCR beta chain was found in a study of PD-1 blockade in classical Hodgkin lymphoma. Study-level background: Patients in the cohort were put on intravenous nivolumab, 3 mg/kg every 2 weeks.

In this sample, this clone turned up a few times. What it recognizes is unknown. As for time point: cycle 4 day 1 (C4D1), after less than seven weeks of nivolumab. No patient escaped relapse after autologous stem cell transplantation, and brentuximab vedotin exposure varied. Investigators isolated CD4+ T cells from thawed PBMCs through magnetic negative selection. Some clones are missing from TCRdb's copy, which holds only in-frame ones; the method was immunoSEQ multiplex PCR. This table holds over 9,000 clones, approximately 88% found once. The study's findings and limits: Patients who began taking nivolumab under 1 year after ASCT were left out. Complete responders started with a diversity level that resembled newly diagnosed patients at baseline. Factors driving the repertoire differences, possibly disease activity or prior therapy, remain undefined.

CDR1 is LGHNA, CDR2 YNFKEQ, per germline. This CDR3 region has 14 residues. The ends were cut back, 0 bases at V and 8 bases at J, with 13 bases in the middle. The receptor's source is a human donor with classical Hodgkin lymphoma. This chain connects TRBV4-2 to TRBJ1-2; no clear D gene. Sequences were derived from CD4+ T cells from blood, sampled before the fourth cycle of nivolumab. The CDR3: CASSQDFPPLGYTF. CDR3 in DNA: TGTGCCAGCAGCCAAGACTTTCCACCCCTAGGCTACACCTTC.